What follows is one T cell receptor beta chain and its context. TCRdb's copy holds only in-frame clones and misses some; the assay was immunoSEQ multiplex PCR. The table includes about 150,000 clones, almost 90% detected once. This sample was included in a study of control samples from healthy donors and cancer patients. Germline V lookup: CDR1 MDHEN, CDR2 SYDVKM. The CDR3 is made up of 13 amino acids. V was shortened by 5 bases and J by 1 base, with 5 bases between the two germline ends. Sequenced material: blood. The rearrangement joins TRBV28 to TRBJ2-2; D gene unclear. The source is a man aged 18-30 years in good health. CDR3: CASSPENTGELFF. The CDR3 nucleotides are TGTGCCAGCAGTCCAGAGAACACCGGGGAGCTGTTTTTT.